This TCR beta chain is drawn from a study of CD8+CD57+ T cells in acquired aplastic anemia. Study overall: When averaged, DNA from sorted CD4+ and CD8+ cells came to 3.2 ug. Healthy donor sequencing depth: some 10 million CD4+, some 12 million CD8+ reads.

Notes on the study in general: No significant patient-versus-control difference appeared in CD8+ Simpson's diversity. Researchers report that around 29 CD8+ CDR3 sequences appeared in both patients and controls.

Both TCR beta VDJ combination and CDR3 sequence profiling were carried out. Genomic DNA was the template for this profiling. TCRdb re-called the reads with MiXCR, one entry per CDR3 protein. The table includes some 220,000 distinct CDR3 sequences, roughly 35% detected once. As to this clonotype: What it binds is not known.

CDR3 length equals 14 residues. V gave up 5 bases and J gave up 4 bases; unmatched junction bases: 3. Looked up from germline, CDR1 is SGHAT and CDR2 is FQDESV (reference sequence). The specimen sequenced was sorted CD4+, CD8+, or CD8+CD57+ T cells (not recorded which) from PBMCs. The chain combines TRBV11-1 with TRBJ2-1; TRBD1 aligns across 9 bases. The source of this sequence is a human donor in good health, serving as a control. CDR3 DNA: TGTGCCAGCAGCCCCGGGACAGGGTACAATGAGCAGTTCTTC. This gives the protein CASSPGTGYNEQFF.